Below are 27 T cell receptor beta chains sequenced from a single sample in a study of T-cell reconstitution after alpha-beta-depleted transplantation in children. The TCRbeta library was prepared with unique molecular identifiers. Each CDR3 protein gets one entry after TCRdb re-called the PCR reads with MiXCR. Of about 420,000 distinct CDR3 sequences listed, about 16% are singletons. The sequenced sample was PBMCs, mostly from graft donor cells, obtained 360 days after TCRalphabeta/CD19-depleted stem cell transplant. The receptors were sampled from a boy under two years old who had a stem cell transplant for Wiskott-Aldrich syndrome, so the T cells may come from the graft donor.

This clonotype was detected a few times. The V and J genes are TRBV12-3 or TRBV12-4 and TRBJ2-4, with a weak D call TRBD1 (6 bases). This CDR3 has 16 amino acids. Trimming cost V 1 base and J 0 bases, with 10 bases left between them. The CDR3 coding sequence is TGTGCCAGCAGTTTAGGGACAGACCTAGCCAAAAACATTCAGTACTTC. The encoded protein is CASSLGTDLAKNIQYF.

The CDR3 reads CSARGSPAGIYSPLHF. In DNA, the CDR3 is TGCAGTGCTAGAGGGTCCCCTGCCGGGATATATTCACCCCTCCACTTT. This chain uses TRBV20-1 with TRBJ1-6; D is unresolved. Germline CDR1 and CDR2: DFQATT and SNEGSKA (reference sequence). V dropped 1 base and J dropped 8 bases, with 18 bases sitting between them. The length of the CDR3 is 16 residues.

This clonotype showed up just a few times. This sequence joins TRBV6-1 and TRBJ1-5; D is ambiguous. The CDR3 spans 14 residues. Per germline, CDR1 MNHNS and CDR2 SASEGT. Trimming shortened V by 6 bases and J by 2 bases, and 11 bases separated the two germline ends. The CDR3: CASSRERGNQPQHF. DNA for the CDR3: TGTGCCAGCAGCCGTGAGAGGGGCAATCAGCCCCAGCATTTT.

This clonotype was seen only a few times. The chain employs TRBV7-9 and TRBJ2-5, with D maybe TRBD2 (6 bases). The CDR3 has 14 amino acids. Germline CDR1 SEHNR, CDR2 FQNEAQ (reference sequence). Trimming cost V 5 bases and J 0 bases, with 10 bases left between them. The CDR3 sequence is CASSGGTHQETQYF. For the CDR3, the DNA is TGTGCCAGCAGCGGGGGGACTCACCAAGAGACCCAGTACTTC.

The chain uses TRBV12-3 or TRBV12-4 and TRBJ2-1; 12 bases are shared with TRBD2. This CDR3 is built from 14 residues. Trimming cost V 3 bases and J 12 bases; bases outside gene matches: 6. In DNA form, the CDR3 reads TGTGCCAGCAGTTTTGGGGCTAGCGGGGGGGGGCAGTTCTTC. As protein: CASSFGASGGGQFF.

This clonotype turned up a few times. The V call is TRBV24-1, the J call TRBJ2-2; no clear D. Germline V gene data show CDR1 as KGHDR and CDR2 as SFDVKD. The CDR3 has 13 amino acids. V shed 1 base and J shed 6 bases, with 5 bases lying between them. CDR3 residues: CATSDFPAGELFF. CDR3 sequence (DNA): TGTGCCACCAGTGATTTCCCGGCCGGGGAGCTGTTTTTT.

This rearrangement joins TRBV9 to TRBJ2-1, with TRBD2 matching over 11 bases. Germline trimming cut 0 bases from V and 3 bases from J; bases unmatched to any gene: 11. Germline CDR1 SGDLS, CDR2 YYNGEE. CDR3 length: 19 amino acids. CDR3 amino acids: CASSVEDISGRAGYNEQFF. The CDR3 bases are TGTGCCAGCAGCGTAGAGGATATTAGCGGGAGGGCCGGCTACAATGAGCAGTTCTTC. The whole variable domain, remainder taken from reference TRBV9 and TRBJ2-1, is DSGVTQTPKHLITATGQRVTLRCSPRSGDLSVYWYQQSLDQGLQFLIQYYNGEERAKGNILERFSAQQFPDLHSELNLSSLELGDSALYFCASSVEDISGRAGYNEQFFGPGTRLTVL.

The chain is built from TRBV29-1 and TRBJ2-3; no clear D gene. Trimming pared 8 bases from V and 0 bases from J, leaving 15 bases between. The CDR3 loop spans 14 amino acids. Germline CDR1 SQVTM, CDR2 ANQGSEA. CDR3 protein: CSPRLLTSTDTQYF. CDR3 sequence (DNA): TGCAGCCCTCGCTTGCTAACTAGCACAGATACGCAGTATTTT.

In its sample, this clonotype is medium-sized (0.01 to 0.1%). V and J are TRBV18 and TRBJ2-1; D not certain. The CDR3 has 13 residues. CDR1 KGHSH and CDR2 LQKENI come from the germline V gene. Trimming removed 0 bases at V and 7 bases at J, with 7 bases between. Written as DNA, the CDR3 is TGTGCCAGCTCACCACCCCAGCGTAATGAGCAGTTCTTC. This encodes CASSPPQRNEQFF.

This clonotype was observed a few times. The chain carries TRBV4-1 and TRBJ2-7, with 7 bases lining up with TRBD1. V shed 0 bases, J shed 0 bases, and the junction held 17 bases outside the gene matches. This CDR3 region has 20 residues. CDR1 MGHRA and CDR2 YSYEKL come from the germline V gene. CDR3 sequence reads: CASSQEYFLRDSLSSYEQYF. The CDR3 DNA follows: TGCGCCAGCAGCCAAGAATATTTCCTCCGGGACAGCCTGAGCTCCTACGAGCAGTACTTC.

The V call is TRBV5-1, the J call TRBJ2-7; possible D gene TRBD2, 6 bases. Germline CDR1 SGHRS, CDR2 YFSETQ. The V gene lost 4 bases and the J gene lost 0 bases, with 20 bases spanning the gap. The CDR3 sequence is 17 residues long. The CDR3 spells CASSLVPLARSSYEQYF. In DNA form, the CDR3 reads TGCGCCAGCAGCCTGGTCCCTCTAGCGCGTAGCTCCTACGAGCAGTACTTC.

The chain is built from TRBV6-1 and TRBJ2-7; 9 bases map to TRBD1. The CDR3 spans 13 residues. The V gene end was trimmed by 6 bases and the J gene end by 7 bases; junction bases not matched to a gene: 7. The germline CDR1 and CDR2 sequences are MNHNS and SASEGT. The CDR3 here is CASSRTGDREQYF. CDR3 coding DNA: TGTGCCAGCAGCCGGACAGGGGATCGGGAGCAGTACTTC.

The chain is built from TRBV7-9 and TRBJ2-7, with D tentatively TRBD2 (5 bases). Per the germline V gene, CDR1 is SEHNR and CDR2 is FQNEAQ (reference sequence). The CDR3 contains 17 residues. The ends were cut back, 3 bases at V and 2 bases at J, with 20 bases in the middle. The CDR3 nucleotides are TGTGCCAGCAGCTTTATAGGAGGCCGGAGCAGACCCTACGAGCAGTACTTC. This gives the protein CASSFIGGRSRPYEQYF.

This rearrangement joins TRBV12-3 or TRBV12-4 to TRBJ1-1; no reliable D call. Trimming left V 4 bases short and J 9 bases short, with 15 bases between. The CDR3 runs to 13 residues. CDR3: CASSSLGPFQAFF. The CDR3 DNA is TGTGCCAGCAGTTCCCTAGGGCCGTTTCAAGCTTTCTTT.

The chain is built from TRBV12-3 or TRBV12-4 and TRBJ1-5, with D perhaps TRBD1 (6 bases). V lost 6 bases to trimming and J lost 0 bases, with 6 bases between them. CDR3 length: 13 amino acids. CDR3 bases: TGTGCCAGCAGACAGGGTAGCAATCAGCCCCAGCATTTT. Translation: CASRQGSNQPQHF.

The CDR3 bases are TGTGCCAGCAGCTCCCTGGAGGGGTGGGATGAGGGCCTTGGAACAGATACGCAGTATTTT. Translation: CASSSLEGWDEGLGTDTQYF. The V gene is TRBV7-6, the J gene TRBJ2-3; possible D gene TRBD2, 6 bases. The germline V gene has CDR1 SGHVS and CDR2 FNYEAQ. The CDR3 has 20 amino acids. Trimming removed 4 bases from V and 3 bases from J, with 29 bases in between.

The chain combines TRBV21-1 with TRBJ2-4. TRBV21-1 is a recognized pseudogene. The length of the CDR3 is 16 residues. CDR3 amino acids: CASSKALQEGKNIQYF. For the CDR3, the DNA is TGTGCCAGCAGCAAAGCGCTCCAGGAAGGCAAAAACATTCAGTACTTC.

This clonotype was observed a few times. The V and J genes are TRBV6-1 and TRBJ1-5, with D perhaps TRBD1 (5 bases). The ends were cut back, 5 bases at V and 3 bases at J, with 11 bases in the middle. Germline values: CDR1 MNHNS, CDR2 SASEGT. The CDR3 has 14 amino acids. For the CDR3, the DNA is TGTGCCAGCAGTACCGGGACCCCCAATCAGCCCCAGCATTTT. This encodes CASSTGTPNQPQHF.

The DNA for the CDR3 is TGTACCAGCAGTTCGGGACAGGTTAGGGGAGGCTCCTACAATGAGCAGTTCTTC. Translated: CTSSSGQVRGGSYNEQFF. J is TRBJ2-1 and V is TRBV1; TRBD1 was called by the table and not checked on the DNA. TRBV1 is tagged as a pseudogene. The CDR3 covers 18 residues.

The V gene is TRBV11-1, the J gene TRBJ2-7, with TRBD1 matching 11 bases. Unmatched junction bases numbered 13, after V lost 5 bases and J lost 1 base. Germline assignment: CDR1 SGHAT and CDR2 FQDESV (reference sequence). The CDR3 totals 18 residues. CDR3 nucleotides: TGTGCCAGCAGCCCCCGTAGGACAGGGGGCCTGAATTCCTACGAGCAGTACTTC. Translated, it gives CASSPRRTGGLNSYEQYF.

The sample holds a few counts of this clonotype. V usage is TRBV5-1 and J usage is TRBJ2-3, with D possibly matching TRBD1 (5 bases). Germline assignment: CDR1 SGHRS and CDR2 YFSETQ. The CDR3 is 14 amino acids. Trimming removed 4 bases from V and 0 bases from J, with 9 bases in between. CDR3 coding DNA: TGCGCCAGCAGCAAAAGACAGAGCACAGATACGCAGTATTTT. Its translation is CASSKRQSTDTQYF. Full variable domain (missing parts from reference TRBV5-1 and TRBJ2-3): KAGVTQTPRYLIKTRGQQVTLSCSPISGHRSVSWYQQTPGQGLQFLFEYFSETQRNKGNFPGRFSGRQFSNSRSEMNVSTLELGDSALYLCASSKRQSTDTQYFGPGTRLTVL.

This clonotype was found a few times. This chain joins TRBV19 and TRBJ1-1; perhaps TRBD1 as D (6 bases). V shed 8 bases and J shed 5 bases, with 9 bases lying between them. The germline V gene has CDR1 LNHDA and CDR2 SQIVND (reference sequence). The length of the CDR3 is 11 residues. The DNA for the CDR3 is TGTGCCAGTCTCAGGGGAACTGAAGCTTTCTTT. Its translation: CASLRGTEAFF. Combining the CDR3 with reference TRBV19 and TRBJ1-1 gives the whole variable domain DGGITQSPKYLFRKEGQNVTLSCEQNLNHDAMYWYRQDPGQGLRLIYYSQIVNDFQKGDIAEGYSVSREKKESFPLTVTSAQKNPTAFYLCASLRGTEAFFGQGTRLTVV.

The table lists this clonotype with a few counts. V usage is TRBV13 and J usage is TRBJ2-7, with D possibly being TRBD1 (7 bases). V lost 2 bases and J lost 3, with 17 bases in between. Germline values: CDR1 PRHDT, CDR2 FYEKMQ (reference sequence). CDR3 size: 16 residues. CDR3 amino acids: CASSLSPDREVYEQYF. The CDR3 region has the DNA TGTGCCAGCAGCTTAAGCCCCGACAGGGAGGTCTACGAGCAGTACTTC.

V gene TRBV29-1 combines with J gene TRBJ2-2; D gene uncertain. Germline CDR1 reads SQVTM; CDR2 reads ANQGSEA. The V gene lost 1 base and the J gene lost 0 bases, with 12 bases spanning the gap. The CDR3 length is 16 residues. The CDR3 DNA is TGCAGCGTTGAAGTTTGGACCCTATCGAACACCGGGGAGCTGTTTTTT. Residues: CSVEVWTLSNTGELFF.

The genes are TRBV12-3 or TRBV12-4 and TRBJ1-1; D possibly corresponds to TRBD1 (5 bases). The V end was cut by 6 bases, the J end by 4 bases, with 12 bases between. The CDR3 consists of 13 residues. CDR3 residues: CASSQRQFTEAFF. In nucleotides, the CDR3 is TGTGCCAGCAGCCAGAGACAGTTCACTGAAGCTTTCTTT.

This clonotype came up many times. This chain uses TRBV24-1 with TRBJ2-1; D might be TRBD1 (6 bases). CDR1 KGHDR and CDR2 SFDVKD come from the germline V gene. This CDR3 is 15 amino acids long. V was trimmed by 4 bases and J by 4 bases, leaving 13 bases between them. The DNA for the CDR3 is TGTGCCACCAGTGACGGGACATTCTTATACAATGAGCAGTTCTTC. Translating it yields CATSDGTFLYNEQFF.

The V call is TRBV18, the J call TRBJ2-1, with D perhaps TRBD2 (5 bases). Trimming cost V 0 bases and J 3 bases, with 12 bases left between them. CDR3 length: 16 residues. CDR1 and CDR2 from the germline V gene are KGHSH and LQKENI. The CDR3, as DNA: TGTGCCAGCTCACCACCCGGTGAGGGCCTCTACAATGAGCAGTTCTTC. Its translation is CASSPPGEGLYNEQFF. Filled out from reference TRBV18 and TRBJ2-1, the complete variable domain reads NAGVMQNPRHLVRRRGQEARLRCSPMKGHSHVYWYRQLPEEGLKFMVYLQKENIIDESGMPKERFSAEFPKEGPSILRIQQVVRGDSAAYFCASSPPGEGLYNEQFFGPGTRLTVL.